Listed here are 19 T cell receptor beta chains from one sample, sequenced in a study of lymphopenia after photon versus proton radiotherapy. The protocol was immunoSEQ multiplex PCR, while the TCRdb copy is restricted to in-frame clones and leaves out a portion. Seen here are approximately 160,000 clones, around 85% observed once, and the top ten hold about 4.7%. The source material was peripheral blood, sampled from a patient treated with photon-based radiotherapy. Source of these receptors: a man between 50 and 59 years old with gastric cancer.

CDR3 loop: CASSAGGTANTEAFF. CDR3 coding DNA: TGTGCCAGCAGCGCGGGCGGGACAGCGAACACTGAAGCTTTCTTT. The chain combines TRBV9 with TRBJ1-1, with TRBD1 matching 7 bases. The CDR3 consists of 15 residues. Germline V gives CDR1 SGDLS, CDR2 YYNGEE. Trimming at V came to 3 bases and at J to 1 base, leaving 6 bases not matched to a gene.

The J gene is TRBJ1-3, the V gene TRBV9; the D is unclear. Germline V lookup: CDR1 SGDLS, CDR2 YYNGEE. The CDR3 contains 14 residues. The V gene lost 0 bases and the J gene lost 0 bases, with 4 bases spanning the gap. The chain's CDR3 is CASSVGASGNTIYF. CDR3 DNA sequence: TGTGCCAGCAGCGTAGGGGCCTCTGGAAACACCATATATTTT.

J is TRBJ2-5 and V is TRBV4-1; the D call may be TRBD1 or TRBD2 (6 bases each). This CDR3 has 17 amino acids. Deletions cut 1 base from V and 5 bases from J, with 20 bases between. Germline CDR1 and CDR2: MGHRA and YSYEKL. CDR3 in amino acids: CASSQVGGSGIGETQYF. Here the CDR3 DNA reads TGCGCCAGCAGCCAAGTAGGGGGGTCCGGGATTGGGGAGACCCAGTACTTC.

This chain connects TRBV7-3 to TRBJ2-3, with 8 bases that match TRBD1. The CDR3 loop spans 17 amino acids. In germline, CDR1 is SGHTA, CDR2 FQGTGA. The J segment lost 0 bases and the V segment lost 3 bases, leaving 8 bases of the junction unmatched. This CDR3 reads CASSFGTGNPSTDTQYF. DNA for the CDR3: TGTGCCAGCAGCTTCGGGACAGGAAACCCTAGCACAGATACGCAGTATTTT.

The CDR3 reads CASSRSPSSYEQYF. CDR3 nucleotide sequence: TGCGCCAGCAGCCGATCCCCAAGCTCCTACGAGCAGTACTTC. The V and J genes are TRBV4-1 and TRBJ2-7; D call uncertain. This CDR3 contains 14 residues. Trimming pared 4 bases from V and 0 bases from J, leaving 10 bases between. Per germline, CDR1 MGHRA and CDR2 YSYEKL.

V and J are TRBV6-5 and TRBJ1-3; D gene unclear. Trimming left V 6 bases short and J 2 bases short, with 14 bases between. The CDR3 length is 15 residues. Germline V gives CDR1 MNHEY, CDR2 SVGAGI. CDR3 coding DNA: TGTGCCAGCAGCCCAAGCAGGTCAACTGGAAACACCATATATTTT. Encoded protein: CASSPSRSTGNTIYF.

CDR3 in amino acids: CASSAGQNYEQYF. CDR3 sequence (DNA): TGTGCCAGCAGTGCAGGACAGAACTACGAGCAGTACTTC. This chain joins TRBV5-4 and TRBJ2-7; the D gene is possibly TRBD1 (6 bases). The CDR3 length is 13 residues. Trimming shortened V by 5 bases and J by 3 bases, and 12 bases separated the two germline ends. Germline V lookup: CDR1 SGHNT, CDR2 YYREEE (reference sequence).

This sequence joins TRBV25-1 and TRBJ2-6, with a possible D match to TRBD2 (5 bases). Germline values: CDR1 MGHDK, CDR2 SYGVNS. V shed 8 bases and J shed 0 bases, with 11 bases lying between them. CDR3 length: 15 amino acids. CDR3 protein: CASAAVTSGANVLTF. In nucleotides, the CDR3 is TGTGCCAGCGCAGCGGTAACCTCTGGGGCCAACGTCCTGACTTTC.

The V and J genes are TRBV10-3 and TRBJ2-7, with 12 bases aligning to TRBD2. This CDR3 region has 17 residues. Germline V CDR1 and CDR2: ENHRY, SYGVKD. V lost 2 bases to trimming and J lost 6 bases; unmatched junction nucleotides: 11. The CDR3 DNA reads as TGTGCCATCAGTGAGCCGGCCGGACTAGCGGGATGGGGCGAGCAGTACTTC. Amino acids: CAISEPAGLAGWGEQYF.

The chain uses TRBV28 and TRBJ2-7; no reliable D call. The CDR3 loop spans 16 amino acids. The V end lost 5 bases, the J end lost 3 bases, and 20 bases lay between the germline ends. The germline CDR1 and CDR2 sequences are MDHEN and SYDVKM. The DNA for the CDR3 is TGTGCCAGCAGTCCCCATTGGACGGATTTGGGCTACGAGCAGTACTTC. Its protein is CASSPHWTDLGYEQYF.

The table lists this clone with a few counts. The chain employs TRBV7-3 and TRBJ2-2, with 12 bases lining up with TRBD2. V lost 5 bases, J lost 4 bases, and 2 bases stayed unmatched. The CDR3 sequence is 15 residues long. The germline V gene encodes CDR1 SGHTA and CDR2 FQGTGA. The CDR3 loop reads CASSPSGRGTGELFF. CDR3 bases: TGTGCCAGCAGCCCTAGCGGGAGGGGCACCGGGGAGCTGTTTTTT.

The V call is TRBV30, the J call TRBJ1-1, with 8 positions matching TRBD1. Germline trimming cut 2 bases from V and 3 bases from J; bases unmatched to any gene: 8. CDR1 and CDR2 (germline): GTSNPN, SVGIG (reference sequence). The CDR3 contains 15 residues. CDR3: CAWSRGTGGYTEAFF. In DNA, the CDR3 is TGTGCCTGGAGTAGAGGGACAGGTGGGTACACTGAAGCTTTCTTT.

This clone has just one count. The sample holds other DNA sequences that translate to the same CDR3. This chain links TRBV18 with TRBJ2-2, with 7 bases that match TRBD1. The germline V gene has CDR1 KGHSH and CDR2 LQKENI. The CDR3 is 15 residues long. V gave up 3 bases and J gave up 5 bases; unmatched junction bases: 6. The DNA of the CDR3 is TGTGCCAGCTCACCCCGGGACAGTGGGACCGGGGAGCTGTTTTTT. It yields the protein CASSPRDSGTGELFF.

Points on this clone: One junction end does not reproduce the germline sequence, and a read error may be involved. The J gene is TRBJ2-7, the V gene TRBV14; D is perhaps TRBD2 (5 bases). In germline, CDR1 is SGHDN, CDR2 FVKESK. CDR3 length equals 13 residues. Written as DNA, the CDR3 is TGTGCCAGCAACCAAGGCGGGCCGGGAGAGCAGTACTTC. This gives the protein CASNQGGPGEQYF.

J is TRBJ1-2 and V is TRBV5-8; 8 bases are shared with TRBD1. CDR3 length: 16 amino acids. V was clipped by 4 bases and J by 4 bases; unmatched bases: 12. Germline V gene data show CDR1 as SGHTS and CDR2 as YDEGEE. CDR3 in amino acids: CASSSRQGPSVYGYTF. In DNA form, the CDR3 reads TGTGCCAGCAGCAGTCGACAGGGGCCTTCTGTCTATGGCTACACCTTC.

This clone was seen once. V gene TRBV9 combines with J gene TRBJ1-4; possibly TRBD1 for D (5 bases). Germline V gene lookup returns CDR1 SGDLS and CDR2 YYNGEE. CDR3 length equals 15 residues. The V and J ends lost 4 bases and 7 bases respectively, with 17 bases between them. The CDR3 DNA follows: TGTGCCAGCAGCCGTAACGGGGGGTGGAGTGAAAAACTGTTTTTT. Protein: CASSRNGGWSEKLFF.

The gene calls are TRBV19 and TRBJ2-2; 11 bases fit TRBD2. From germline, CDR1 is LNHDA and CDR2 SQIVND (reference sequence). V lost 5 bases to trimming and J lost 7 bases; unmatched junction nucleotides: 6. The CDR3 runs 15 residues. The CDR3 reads CASSVTSGIYGELFF. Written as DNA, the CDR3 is TGTGCCAGTAGTGTGACTAGCGGGATTTACGGGGAGCTGTTTTTT.

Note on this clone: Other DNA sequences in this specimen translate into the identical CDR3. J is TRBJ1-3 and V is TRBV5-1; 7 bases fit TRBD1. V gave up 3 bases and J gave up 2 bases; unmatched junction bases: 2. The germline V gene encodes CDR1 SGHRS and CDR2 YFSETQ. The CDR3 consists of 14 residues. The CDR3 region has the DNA TGCGCCAGCAGCTCTGGACAGGCTGGAAACACCATATATTTT. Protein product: CASSSGQAGNTIYF.

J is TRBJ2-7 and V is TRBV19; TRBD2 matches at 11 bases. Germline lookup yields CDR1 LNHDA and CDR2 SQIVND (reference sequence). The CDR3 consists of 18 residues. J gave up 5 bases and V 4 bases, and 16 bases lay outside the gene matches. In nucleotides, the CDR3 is TGTGCCAGTAGTAAGCAGGGGGCTAGCGGGAGGATTCACGACGAGCAGTACTTC. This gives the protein CASSKQGASGRIHDEQYF.